This TCR beta chain originates from a study of cytomegalovirus exposure and HLA in healthy donors. CDR3 length: 15 amino acids. The germline V gene has CDR1 MNHNS and CDR2 SASEGT. General study points: Indistinguishable V segments, including TRBV6-2 and TRBV6-3, were excluded.

This clone was counted a few times. The antigen is not known. One junction end does not reproduce the germline sequence, and a read error may be involved. PCR amplification relied on 60 Vbeta primers (plus 13 Jbeta primers). Here immunoSEQ multiplex PCR was the method, and the copy in TCRdb shows in-frame clones only, minus some. The data contain roughly 150,000 clones, approximately 82% of them singletons. The origin of this receptor is a male donor in good health and CMV-seropositive. The chain couples TRBV6-1 to TRBJ2-7; 7 bases map to TRBD2. The sequencing input was PBMCs. The CDR3 DNA reads as TGTGCCAGCAGCGAAGTGGGGGGGGACTCCTACGAGCAGTACTTC. This gives the protein CASSEVGGDSYEQYF.